Below, 29 T cell receptor beta chains from the same sample are listed, as sequenced in a study of T-cell reconstitution after alpha-beta-depleted transplantation in children (TCRdb year 2016). Library construction relied on PCR. Sequenced using an Illumina HiSeq 2500. Molecular barcoding was employed in the preparation of TCR libraries, with unique molecular identifiers being used to normalize TCRbeta repertoire quantification. TCRdb cleaned the public reads at Q25 with fastp, built clones with MiXCR and kept in-frame beta chains. One record per CDR3 amino acid sequence lists the most common genes and DNA. This sample holds 300,000 to 400,000 distinct CDR3 sequences; roughly 15% were observed only once. The top ten constitute 3.5% to 4.5% of the sample. The input for sequencing was PBMCs, taken from the stem cell graft. Source of these receptors: a human donor who donated a stem cell graft to a child with Fanconi anemia.

This clonotype was counted many times. This chain links TRBV7-8 with TRBJ1-5; D not resolved. Per germline, CDR1 SGHVS and CDR2 FQNEAQ. V was cut by 4 bases and J by 3 bases, with 4 bases left in between. The CDR3 sequence is 12 residues long. This CDR3 reads CASSSFNQPQHF. CDR3 DNA: TGTGCCAGCAGCTCCTTCAATCAGCCCCAGCATTTT.

This clonotype came up a few times. CDR3 protein: CASSDGQTTSTDTQYF. The CDR3 nucleotides are TGTGCCAGCAGTGACGGTCAGACGACTAGCACAGATACGCAGTATTTT. V gene TRBV2 combines with J gene TRBJ2-3; D remains unclear. Trimming pared 3 bases from V and 0 bases from J, leaving 13 bases between. CDR1 is SNHLY, CDR2 FYNNEI, per germline. This CDR3 is built from 16 residues.

This clonotype was detected only a few times. The chain couples TRBV5-8 to TRBJ2-3; the D gene could be TRBD1 or TRBD2 (5 bases each). The CDR3 is made up of 14 amino acids. Looked up from germline, CDR1 is SGHTS and CDR2 is YDEGEE. The V end lost 6 bases, the J end lost 3 bases, and 14 bases lay between the germline ends. For the CDR3, the DNA is TGTGCCAGCACCCCCTTGAGGGGTACAGATACGCAGTATTTT. This gives the protein CASTPLRGTDTQYF. Using reference TRBV5-8 and TRBJ2-3 for the parts outside the CDR3, the full variable domain is EAGVTQSPTHLIKTRGQQATLRCSPISGHTSVYWYQQALGLGLQFLLWYDEGEERNRGNFPPRFSGRQFPNYSSELNVNALELEDSALYLCASTPLRGTDTQYFGPGTRLTVL.

In this sample, this clonotype turned up many times. The V call is TRBV12-3 or TRBV12-4, the J call TRBJ1-1; 11 bases align to TRBD1. The CDR3 extends over 16 amino acids. V was clipped by 6 bases and J by 0 bases; unmatched bases: 6. The CDR3 DNA follows: TGTGCCAGCAGCCTCGGACAGGGGGCAATGAACACTGAAGCTTTCTTT. This gives the protein CASSLGQGAMNTEAFF.

The rearrangement links TRBV7-2 to TRBJ2-7; D not resolved. Trimming pared 6 bases from V and 6 bases from J, leaving 12 bases between. This CDR3 contains 12 residues. Germline-derived CDR1 and CDR2 are SGHTA and FQGNSA. The CDR3 spells CASRPPPVEQYV. The CDR3 bases are TGTGCCAGCAGGCCCCCTCCGGTCGAGCAGTACGTC.

The chain is built from TRBV18 and TRBJ1-1, with 8 nucleotides matching TRBD1. This CDR3 is built from 15 residues. Germline V gene sequence: CDR1 KGHSH, CDR2 LQKENI. After removal of 3 bases from V and 4 bases from J, the junction contained 7 bases not matched to a gene. The CDR3 coding sequence is TGTGCCAGCTCACCTCCGGGACAGGCCTTCACTGAAGCTTTCTTT. As protein: CASSPPGQAFTEAFF.

This clonotype was seen ten or more times. V is TRBV5-8 and J is TRBJ2-7; D is possibly TRBD1 (6 bases). Germline V CDR1 and CDR2: SGHTS, YDEGEE. This CDR3 contains 14 residues. V shed 4 bases and J shed 6 bases, with 17 bases lying between them. The CDR3 DNA reads TGTGCCAGCAGCCGATTTGGGGGCACGCTCGAGCAGTACGTC. This sequence encodes CASSRFGGTLEQYV.

This clonotype was recorded many times. This chain joins TRBV7-9 and TRBJ1-6; TRBD1 might be the D (5 bases). Trimming took off 3 bases at V and 9 bases at J, with 12 bases between the two ends. This CDR3 is 14 amino acids long. Germline lookup yields CDR1 SEHNR and CDR2 FQNEAQ (reference sequence). The CDR3 is CASSFIGGGSPLHF. The CDR3 coding sequence is TGTGCCAGCAGCTTTATAGGCGGGGGTTCACCCCTCCACTTT. The full variable domain, completed using reference TRBV7-9 and TRBJ1-6, is DTGVSQNPRHKITKRGQNVTFRCDPISEHNRLYWYRQTLGQGPEFLTYFQNEAQLEKSRLLSDRFSAERPKGSFSTLEIQRTEQGDSAMYLCASSFIGGGSPLHFGNGTRLTVT.

The chain combines TRBV4-3 with TRBJ1-2; TRBD1 matches 7 bases. In germline, CDR1 is LGHNA, CDR2 YSLEER. The CDR3 has 14 residues. J lost 5 bases, V lost 3 bases, and 6 bases had no gene match. The CDR3 bases are TGCGCCAGCAGCCACCAGGGGGTGGGTTATGGCTACACCTTC. This encodes CASSHQGVGYGYTF.

This clonotype came up a few times. The CDR3 reads CATSDPKGGTKSPETQYF. In nucleotides, the CDR3 is TGTGCCACCAGTGATCCGAAGGGGGGGACTAAATCCCCCGAGACCCAGTACTTC. V gene TRBV24-1 combines with J gene TRBJ2-5; TRBD2 is a possible D gene (7 bases). CDR3 length: 18 amino acids. The germline V gene has CDR1 KGHDR and CDR2 SFDVKD. Trimming left V 3 bases short and J 5 bases short, with 24 bases between.

In DNA, the CDR3 is TGTGCCAGCAGCGTAGAGGGTAGCGGGGGTTCTGATACGCAGTATTTT. This translates into CASSVEGSGGSDTQYF. V gene TRBV9 combines with J gene TRBJ2-3, with 9 bases aligning to TRBD2. V lost 0 bases, J lost 6 bases, and 8 bases stayed unmatched. This CDR3 has 16 amino acids. Germline CDR1 and CDR2: SGDLS and YYNGEE.

In this sample, this clonotype turned up many times. The V call is TRBV7-9, the J call TRBJ2-7, with 8 nucleotides matching TRBD1. With 6 bases clipped from V and 6 bases from J, the junction kept 4 bases outside the gene matches. Looked up from germline, CDR1 is SEHNR and CDR2 is FQNEAQ (reference sequence). The CDR3 has 12 amino acids. In DNA form, the CDR3 reads TGTGCCAGCAGTTTCGACAGGGGCGAGCAGTACGTC. It encodes CASSFDRGEQYV.

Ten or more counts support this clonotype. J is TRBJ2-2 and V is TRBV6-4; no definite D call. The CDR3 extends over 14 amino acids. Germline-derived CDR1 and CDR2 are MRHNA and SNTAGT. The V end was cut by 6 bases, the J end by 0 bases, with 8 bases between. The CDR3 DNA sequence: TGTGCCAGCAGCGATCAGGCGAACACCGGGGAGCTGTTTTTT. Translation gives CASSDQANTGELFF.

The V and J genes are TRBV27 and TRBJ1-1, with 8 bases that match TRBD1. CDR3 size: 13 residues. V shed 6 bases, J shed 6 bases, and the junction held 6 bases outside the gene matches. CDR1 MNHEY and CDR2 SMNVEV come from the germline V gene (reference sequence). CDR3 DNA sequence: TGTGCCAGCAGGCCTACAGGGGGGTCTGAAGCTTTCTTT. Translating it yields CASRPTGGSEAFF.

The chain carries TRBV5-4 and TRBJ2-1; maybe TRBD1 (5 bases). Deletions cut 4 bases from V and 5 bases from J, with 16 bases between. The CDR3 covers 15 residues. Germline V gives CDR1 SGHNT, CDR2 YYREEE (reference sequence). The CDR3 DNA follows: TGTGCCAGCAGCAATACCCAGGGAAGGGACAATGAGCAGTTCTTC. Protein sequence: CASSNTQGRDNEQFF.

This chain connects TRBV25-1 to TRBJ2-1, with D unresolved. CDR1 is MGHDK and CDR2 is SYGVNS in the germline V gene. The CDR3 totals 14 residues. Trimming removed 1 base from V and 6 bases from J, with 10 bases in between. This CDR3 reads CASSEFGQLNEQFF. CDR3 DNA: TGTGCCAGCAGTGAATTCGGGCAGCTCAATGAGCAGTTCTTC. Variable domain in full (rest from reference TRBV25-1 and TRBJ2-1): EADIYQTPRYLVIGTGKKITLECSQTMGHDKMYWYQQDPGMELHLIHYSYGVNSTEKGDLSSESTVSRIRTEHFPLTLESARPSHTSQYLCASSEFGQLNEQFFGPGTRLTVL.

The chain links TRBV12-3 or TRBV12-4 to TRBJ2-3; D remains unclear. The CDR3 spans 15 residues. V was pared by 4 bases and J by 6 bases, with 17 bases between. In DNA form, the CDR3 reads TGTGCCAGCAGTTGGAGTTGGCCCTCTGCGGATACGCAGTATTTT. Its protein is CASSWSWPSADTQYF.

This chain connects TRBV7-9 to TRBJ1-2; 8 nucleotides line up with TRBD1. Trimming at V came to 0 bases and at J to 8 bases, leaving 14 bases not matched to a gene. The CDR3 length is 17 residues. The germline V gene has CDR1 SEHNR and CDR2 FQNEAQ (reference sequence). This CDR3 is CASSLASGSDRGGGYTF. In DNA, the CDR3 is TGTGCCAGCAGCTTAGCAAGCGGGAGTGACAGGGGAGGCGGCTACACCTTC.

The sample holds a few counts of this clonotype. The V gene is TRBV29-1, the J gene TRBJ2-5; D might be TRBD2 (6 bases). CDR1 SQVTM and CDR2 ANQGSEA come from the germline V gene. Between the trimmed V and J ends, which lost 4 bases and 5 bases, there was a span of 11 bases. There are 12 residues in the CDR3. The DNA of the CDR3 is TGCAGCGTTGGGGAGGACGAGGAGACCCAGTACTTC. Translating it yields CSVGEDEETQYF.

This clonotype has only a few counts. This chain joins TRBV5-1 and TRBJ1-2; D perhaps matches TRBD1 (5 bases). CDR1 and CDR2 (germline): SGHRS, YFSETQ. This CDR3 contains 16 residues. Trimming took 4 bases from V and 3 from J, leaving 19 bases between them. This chain's CDR3 is CASSGGTSAPYYGYTF. Written as DNA, the CDR3 is TGCGCCAGCAGCGGAGGGACGAGTGCGCCCTACTATGGCTACACCTTC. The entire variable domain, with the rest obtained from reference TRBV5-1 and TRBJ1-2, is as follows: KAGVTQTPRYLIKTRGQQVTLSCSPISGHRSVSWYQQTPGQGLQFLFEYFSETQRNKGNFPGRFSGRQFSNSRSEMNVSTLELGDSALYLCASSGGTSAPYYGYTFGSGTRLTVV.

In this sample, this clonotype turned up a few times. A junction end diverges from the germline sequence, so it may reflect a read error. The V call is TRBV7-7, the J call TRBJ2-5; 11 nucleotides agree with TRBD1. The CDR3 spans 16 residues. Germline values: CDR1 SSHAT, CDR2 FNYEAQ (reference sequence). The CDR3 DNA follows: TGTGCTAGCAGCTTAGACGGGACAGGGGGTTCAGAGACCCAGTACTTC. Residues: CASSLDGTGGSETQYF.

This clonotype showed up just a few times. The V call is TRBV5-6, the J call TRBJ1-1; D is unclear. The V gene lost 0 bases and the J gene lost 4 bases, with 13 bases spanning the gap. From germline, CDR1 is SGHDT and CDR2 YYEEEE. The CDR3 loop spans 15 amino acids. The CDR3 here is CASSLGVSSGTEAFF. The CDR3 region has the DNA TGTGCCAGCAGCTTGGGAGTGTCTTCGGGCACTGAAGCTTTCTTT. Based on the CDR3 plus reference TRBV5-6 and TRBJ1-1, the full variable domain is DAGVTQSPTHLIKTRGQQVTLRCSPKSGHDTVSWYQQALGQGPQFIFQYYEEEERQRGNFPDRFSGHQFPNYSSELNVNALLLGDSALYLCASSLGVSSGTEAFFGQGTRLTVV.

This chain links TRBV10-2 with TRBJ2-7; TRBD1 is a possible D gene (6 bases). Germline V gene data show CDR1 as WSHSY and CDR2 as SAAADI. The CDR3 loop spans 16 amino acids. Trimming pared 3 bases from V and 3 bases from J, leaving 18 bases between. The CDR3: CASSDSREDSVYEQYF. CDR3 coding DNA: TGCGCCAGCAGTGACTCCCGCGAGGACAGTGTCTACGAGCAGTACTTC.

This clonotype was counted many times. The chain has TRBV20-1 and TRBJ2-7, with D tentatively TRBD2 (6 bases). This CDR3 spans 13 amino acids. V was trimmed by 3 bases and J by 2 bases, leaving 11 bases between them. Germline-derived CDR1 and CDR2 are DFQATT and SNEGSKA (reference sequence). The CDR3 sequence: CSASSPSAYEQYF. In DNA, the CDR3 is TGCAGTGCTAGTAGTCCTAGCGCCTACGAGCAGTACTTC.

This clonotype was recorded a few times. J is TRBJ1-6 and V is TRBV5-1; D call uncertain. V gave up 7 bases and J gave up 7 bases, with 18 bases separating them. The CDR3 totals 15 residues. Germline CDR1 SGHRS, CDR2 YFSETQ. CDR3 nucleotide sequence: TGCGCCAGCCGCGAAGGGCCCGGCGGGAATTCACCCCTCCACTTT. Translating it yields CASREGPGGNSPLHF.

This clonotype showed up many times. The V call is TRBV11-1, the J call TRBJ2-7, with a tentative D call TRBD2 (6 bases). Germline V lookup: CDR1 SGHAT, CDR2 FQDESV (reference sequence). CDR3 size: 14 residues. Trimming removed 5 bases from V and 0 bases from J, with 11 bases in between. The CDR3 region has the DNA TGTGCCAGCAGCCCGCGGGGCCTCTCCTACGAGCAGTACTTC. This codes for CASSPRGLSYEQYF.

This sequence joins TRBV5-1 and TRBJ1-2, with a tentative D call TRBD1 (5 bases). In germline, CDR1 is SGHRS, CDR2 YFSETQ. The CDR3 extends over 14 amino acids. Between the trimmed V and J ends, which lost 2 bases and 4 bases, there was a span of 12 bases. Here the CDR3 reads CASSFEGRSYGYTF. The CDR3, as DNA: TGCGCCAGCAGCTTTGAGGGGAGGTCCTATGGCTACACCTTC.

To note about this clonotype: At one of its ends the junction is not consistent with the germline gene, which may arise from a read error. CDR3 loop: CAISQGISGGAEHTQYF. In DNA form, the CDR3 reads TGCGCCATCAGCCAGGGGATAAGCGGGGGGGCCGAGCATACGCAGTATTTT. This chain joins TRBV4-3 and TRBJ2-3, with TRBD2 identical over 10 bases. The CDR3 totals 17 residues. CDR1 is LGHNA, CDR2 YSLEER, per germline.

This clonotype occurred a few times. The chain recombines TRBV10-3 with TRBJ1-1, with D uncertain. Trimming stripped 3 bases from V and 3 bases from J, with 11 bases between. The CDR3 runs to 14 residues. CDR1 is ENHRY, CDR2 SYGVKD, per germline. CDR3 sequence reads: CAISDLGTHTEAFF. CDR3 coding DNA: TGTGCCATCAGTGATTTGGGCACGCACACTGAAGCTTTCTTT.